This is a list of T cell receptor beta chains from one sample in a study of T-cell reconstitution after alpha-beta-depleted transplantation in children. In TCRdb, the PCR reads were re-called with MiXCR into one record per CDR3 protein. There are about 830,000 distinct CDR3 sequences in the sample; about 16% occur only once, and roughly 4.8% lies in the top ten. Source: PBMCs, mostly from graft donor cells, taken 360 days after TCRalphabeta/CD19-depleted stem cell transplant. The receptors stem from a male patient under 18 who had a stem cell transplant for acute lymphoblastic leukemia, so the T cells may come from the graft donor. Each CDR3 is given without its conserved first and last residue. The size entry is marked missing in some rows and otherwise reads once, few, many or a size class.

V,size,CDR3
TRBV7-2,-,ASSKRAFSYNEQF
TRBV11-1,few,ASSLGYLELGGPRTGELF
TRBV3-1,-,ATTHWPLAGGTDTQY
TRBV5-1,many,ASSLVGVTEAF
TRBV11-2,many,ASSLTSGAMYNEQF
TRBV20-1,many,SAPTGGIYNEQF
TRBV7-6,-,ASSLGTLGRSEKPQH
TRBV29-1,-,SVIWGSNQPQH
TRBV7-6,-,ASSYLSGRANLYEQY
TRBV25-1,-,ASSELSRVGDTQY
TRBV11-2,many,ASSFLAGAVNEQF
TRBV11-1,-,ASVLRVGTGELF
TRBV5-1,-,ASSTGQGGETQY
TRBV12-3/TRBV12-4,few,ASSLRVGGLAGEKVLNEQY
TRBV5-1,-,ASSSARGPFLYEQY
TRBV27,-,ASSPWGAGELF
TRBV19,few,ASSRVSGGYNEQF
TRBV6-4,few,ASSDTGGGSYNEQF
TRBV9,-,ASSARVTVGELADTQY
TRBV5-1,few,ASSGRLAAPYEQY
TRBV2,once,ASKRLAEAYEQY
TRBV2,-,ASRPRDRDYEQY
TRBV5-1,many,ASSAQGGLYEQY
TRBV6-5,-,ASSSHRTVGVYEQY
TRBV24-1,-,ATIATGELF
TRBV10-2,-,ASSAAGPSYEQY
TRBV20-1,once,SARAGLAGPYNEQF
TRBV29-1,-,SVIPGDREQETQY
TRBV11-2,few,ASSSLARGYNIQY